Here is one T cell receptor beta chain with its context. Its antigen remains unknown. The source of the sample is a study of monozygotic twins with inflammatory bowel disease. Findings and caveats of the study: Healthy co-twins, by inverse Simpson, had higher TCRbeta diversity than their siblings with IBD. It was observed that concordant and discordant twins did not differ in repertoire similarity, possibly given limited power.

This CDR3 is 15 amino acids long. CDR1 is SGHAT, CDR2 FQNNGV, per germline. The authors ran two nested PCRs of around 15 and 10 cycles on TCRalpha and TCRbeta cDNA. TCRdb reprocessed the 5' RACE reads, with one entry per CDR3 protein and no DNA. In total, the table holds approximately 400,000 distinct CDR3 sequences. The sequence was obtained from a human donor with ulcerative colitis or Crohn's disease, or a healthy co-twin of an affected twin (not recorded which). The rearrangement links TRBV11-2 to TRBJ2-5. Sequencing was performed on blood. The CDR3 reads CASSFPIGTKETQYF.